The 6 T cell receptor beta chains given below trace back to one sample, sequenced in a study of T cell responses to AZD1222 COVID-19 vaccine. The data were produced by immunoSEQ multiplex PCR, yet TCRdb's version contains in-frame clones alone and is incomplete. The sample has 130,000 or so clones, more than 85% seen once. The sample here was peripheral blood, taken on day 0 of AZD1222 vaccination. The receptors shown here come from an adult in good health.

The chain joins TRBV18 to TRBJ2-7, with 9 positions matching TRBD2. The CDR3 sequence is 13 residues long. Trimming at V came to 3 bases and at J to 7 bases, leaving 4 bases not matched to a gene. Per germline, CDR1 KGHSH and CDR2 LQKENI. For the CDR3, the DNA is TGTGCCAGCTCACCGGCGGGAGGGGATGAGCAGTACTTC. Translated: CASSPAGGDEQYF.

J is TRBJ2-7 and V is TRBV6-5; D gene unclear. V dropped 9 bases and J dropped 0 bases, with 12 bases sitting between them. CDR1 and CDR2 from the germline V gene are MNHEY and SVGAGI. The CDR3 extends over 13 amino acids. Written as DNA, the CDR3 is TGTGCCAGTAAGGTGGGGAACTCCTACGAGCAGTACTTC. Encoded protein: CASKVGNSYEQYF.

The V gene is TRBV5-6, the J gene TRBJ2-2, with TRBD1 matching over 8 bases. Germline assignment: CDR1 SGHDT and CDR2 YYEEEE. This CDR3 comprises 17 residues. Trimming removed 3 bases from V and 1 base from J; junction bases left unmatched: 8. The CDR3 DNA sequence: TGTGCCAGCAGCTGGGGCAGGGGGCGATTGAACACCGGGGAGCTGTTTTTT. Amino acid sequence: CASSWGRGRLNTGELFF.

This chain joins TRBV19 and TRBJ2-3, with 8 bases lining up with TRBD2. V shed 6 bases and J 1 base; nucleotides not matched to a gene: 6. Germline assignment: CDR1 LNHDA and CDR2 SQIVND (reference sequence). The CDR3 runs to 15 residues. Written as DNA, the CDR3 is TGTGCCAGTAGCGGGGGGGCAGGGGGCACAGATACGCAGTATTTT. Translated: CASSGGAGGTDTQYF.

The J gene is TRBJ2-7, the V gene TRBV29-1; TRBD2 matches at 10 bases. Germline V CDR1 and CDR2: SQVTM, ANQGSEA. The CDR3 totals 16 residues. Germline trimming cut 6 bases from V and 7 bases from J; bases unmatched to any gene: 18. This CDR3 is CSVVDRTGTSVKEQYF. The CDR3 DNA sequence: TGCAGCGTCGTGGACAGGACCGGGACTAGCGTCAAGGAGCAGTACTTC.

The rearrangement uses TRBV28 and TRBJ2-3; D is perhaps TRBD1 (6 bases). V was shortened by 4 bases and J by 2 bases, with 16 bases between the two germline ends. CDR1 and CDR2 from the germline V gene are MDHEN and SYDVKM. The CDR3 loop spans 16 amino acids. The CDR3 bases are TGTGCCAGCAGTTCATCGACAGGCCCTTACACAGATACGCAGTATTTT. The encoded protein is CASSSSTGPYTDTQYF.